One sample yielded the 14 T cell receptor beta chains listed below, sequenced in a study of OX40 agonist ivuxolimab in advanced cancers. Sequencing used immunoSEQ multiplex PCR; TCRdb keeps in-frame clones, though not all of them. In the table there are about 24,000 clones, 70% to 90% of which are singletons. The source material was CD4+ or CD8+ T cells sorted from blood, sampled in a trial of the OX40 agonist ivuxolimab. These receptors were obtained from an adult with an advanced solid tumor such as melanoma, head and neck, liver or kidney cancer.

This clone was observed a handful of times. The chain couples TRBV27 to TRBJ2-5; no clear D. Trimming removed 3 bases from V and 2 bases from J, with 7 bases in between. The germline CDR1 and CDR2 sequences are MNHEY and SMNVEV (reference sequence). The CDR3 length is 13 residues. In nucleotides, the CDR3 is TGTGCCAGCAGTTTTTTGGGGCAAGAGACCCAGTACTTC. This gives the protein CASSFLGQETQYF.

The chain combines TRBV5-8 with TRBJ2-7; the D is unclear. The germline gives CDR1 SGHTS, CDR2 YDEGEE. The CDR3 totals 13 residues. Trimming removed 4 bases from V and 6 bases from J, with 14 bases in between. For the CDR3, the DNA is TGTGCCAGCAGCCTCGATATGGGGTTCGAGCAGTACTTC. As protein: CASSLDMGFEQYF.

V gene TRBV14 combines with J gene TRBJ2-1; TRBD2 might be the D (6 bases). From germline, CDR1 is SGHDN and CDR2 FVKESK. There are 13 residues in the CDR3. V gave up 1 base and J gave up 6 bases, with 7 bases separating them. CDR3 coding DNA: TGTGCCAGCAGCCAAGGGGGAGGCAATGAGCAGTTCTTC. Residues: CASSQGGGNEQFF.

This clone turned up a few times. The chain recombines TRBV19 with TRBJ1-5; 7 nucleotides line up with TRBD1. The CDR3 contains 12 residues. Germline V gene data show CDR1 as LNHDA and CDR2 as SQIVND (reference sequence). The trim removed 7 bases at V and 6 bases at J, leaving 3 bases unmatched. The CDR3 reads CASMQGGQPQHF. In nucleotides, the CDR3 is TGTGCCAGTATGCAGGGGGGTCAGCCCCAGCATTTT.

As to this clone: One end of the junction varies from germline; a read error may be responsible. The chain couples TRBV6-5 to TRBJ2-7, with D perhaps being TRBD1 or TRBD2 (5 bases each). The CDR3 totals 13 residues. Germline loops: CDR1 MNHEY, CDR2 SVGAGI. CDR3 nucleotide sequence: TGTGCCATCAGTGAAGAGGGGTCCTACGAGCAGTACTTC. Its protein is CAISEEGSYEQYF.

The V and J genes are TRBV7-9 and TRBJ2-4; the D call may be TRBD1 or TRBD2 (7 bases each). Trimming removed 5 bases at V and 2 bases at J, with 16 bases between. CDR1 SEHNR and CDR2 FQNEAQ come from the germline V gene (reference sequence). The CDR3 runs to 16 residues. This CDR3 is CASSPSRGGTKNIQYF. The CDR3 nucleotides are TGTGCCAGCAGCCCCAGCAGGGGGGGTACCAAAAACATTCAGTACTTC.

J is TRBJ2-7 and V is TRBV7-9, with D unresolved. V shed 4 bases and J shed 2 bases, with 3 bases lying between them. This CDR3 is 11 amino acids long. Germline V gene sequence: CDR1 SEHNR, CDR2 FQNEAQ (reference sequence). The CDR3 reads CASSWAYEQYF. CDR3 in DNA: TGTGCCAGCAGCTGGGCCTACGAGCAGTACTTC.

The chain has TRBV6-5 and TRBJ2-4; D gene ambiguous. This CDR3 region has 14 residues. V was pared by 0 bases and J by 11 bases, with 14 bases between. Looked up from germline, CDR1 is MNHEY and CDR2 is SVGAGI. The CDR3 sequence is CASSYSRTNAFQYF. The CDR3 DNA is TGTGCCAGCAGTTACTCTCGGACCAACGCCTTTCAGTACTTC.

V usage is TRBV5-6 and J usage is TRBJ2-7; D is unclear. Germline lookup yields CDR1 SGHDT and CDR2 YYEEEE. CDR3 length: 13 amino acids. Trimming took 2 bases from V and 4 from J, leaving 10 bases between them. This CDR3 reads CASSFSGPYEQYF. CDR3 nucleotide sequence: TGTGCCAGCAGCTTCTCAGGTCCGTACGAGCAGTACTTC. Looking up the rest from reference TRBV5-6 and TRBJ2-7 gives the full variable domain: DAGVTQSPTHLIKTRGQQVTLRCSPKSGHDTVSWYQQALGQGPQFIFQYYEEEERQRGNFPDRFSGHQFPNYSSELNVNALLLGDSALYLCASSFSGPYEQYFGPGTRLTVT.

The chain couples TRBV6-5 to TRBJ2-4; D is unresolved. The ends were cut back, 7 bases at V and 5 bases at J, with 12 bases in the middle. The CDR3 totals 13 residues. Germline CDR1 is MNHEY and CDR2 is SVGAGI. CDR3 sequence: CASTPPSENIQYF. The CDR3 nucleotides read TGTGCCAGCACCCCTCCCAGCGAAAACATTCAGTACTTC.

The V gene is TRBV6-5, the J gene TRBJ2-7; D is possibly TRBD2 (6 bases). Germline V gene data show CDR1 as MNHEY and CDR2 as SVGAGI. Trimming cost V 4 bases and J 7 bases, with 11 bases left between them. CDR3 length: 12 residues. CDR3 sequence: CASSSSAGEQYF. In DNA form, the CDR3 reads TGTGCCAGCAGTTCATCTGCGGGGGAGCAGTACTTC.

The gene calls are TRBV28 and TRBJ2-1; weak D call: TRBD2 (5 bases). CDR3 length: 14 amino acids. The V end lost 1 base, the J end lost 2 bases, and 6 bases lay between the germline ends. Germline loops: CDR1 MDHEN, CDR2 SYDVKM. The CDR3 DNA reads TGTGCCAGCAGTTTATCGGGGACCTACAATGAGCAGTTCTTC. Protein product: CASSLSGTYNEQFF. Full variable domain (outside the CDR3, taken from reference TRBV28 and TRBJ2-1): DVKVTQSSRYLVKRTGEKVFLECVQDMDHENMFWYRQDPGLGLRLIYFSYDVKMKEKGDIPEGYSVSREKKERFSLILESASTNQTSMYLCASSLSGTYNEQFFGPGTRLTVL.

The chain employs TRBV29-1 and TRBJ2-3; 8 nucleotides agree with TRBD1. CDR1 SQVTM and CDR2 ANQGSEA come from the germline V gene. This CDR3 contains 14 residues. V shed 6 bases and J 0 bases; nucleotides not matched to a gene: 5. The CDR3 is CSVRGQGSTDTQYF. Here the CDR3 DNA reads TGCAGCGTACGTGGACAGGGAAGCACAGATACGCAGTATTTT.

V is TRBV7-9 and J is TRBJ2-5; D possibly corresponds to TRBD2 (6 bases). The CDR3 is made up of 15 amino acids. Trimming removed 5 bases at V and 5 bases at J, with 18 bases between. Germline V gene data show CDR1 as SEHNR and CDR2 as FQNEAQ (reference sequence). This CDR3 is CASSRLIGSRETQYF. Here the CDR3 DNA reads TGTGCCAGCAGCCGCTTAATCGGGAGTAGGGAGACCCAGTACTTC.